The 15 T cell receptor beta chains listed next were all sequenced from one sample in a study of T cells in Graves' hyperthyroidism and ophthalmopathy. Using RNA transcripts as the source, TCR beta CDR3 regions were amplified. The HTBI primer set was used in a first-round RT-PCR of the TCR CDR3. Via MiXCR, TCRdb re-called the multiplex PCR reads, giving one row per CDR3 protein. The table lists hundreds of thousands of distinct CDR3 sequences, roughly 20% of them singletons, with approximately 15% in the top ten. Source material: blood. These receptor sequences come from a woman in her 50s with Graves' hyperthyroidism that later progressed to Graves' ophthalmopathy.

This chain's CDR3 is CASSDSGQLPRGYTF. CDR3 coding DNA: TGTGCCAGCAGTGACTCGGGACAGCTTCCTAGGGGCTACACCTTC. The genes are TRBV6-4 and TRBJ1-2; 7 nucleotides match TRBD1. V shed 0 bases, J shed 8 bases, and the junction held 9 bases outside the gene matches. This CDR3 comprises 15 residues. Germline V gene sequence: CDR1 MRHNA, CDR2 SNTAGT.

The chain employs TRBV2 and TRBJ2-4; 11 bases match TRBD2. Germline V gives CDR1 SNHLY, CDR2 FYNNEI. With 6 bases clipped from V and 6 bases from J, the junction kept 10 bases outside the gene matches. The CDR3 length is 16 residues. The CDR3 nucleotides read TGTGCCAGCAGCTACACTAGCGGGGGCCTGGGAAACATTCAGTACTTC. This encodes CASSYTSGGLGNIQYF. Looking up the rest from reference TRBV2 and TRBJ2-4 gives the full variable domain: EPEVTQTPSHQVTQMGQEVILRCVPISNHLYFYWYRQILGQKVEFLVSFYNNEISEKSEIFDDQFSVERPDGSNFTLKIRSTKLEDSAMYFCASSYTSGGLGNIQYFGAGTRLSVL.

This clonotype was counted between two and nine times. The chain joins TRBV10-2 to TRBJ2-1; 9 nucleotides match TRBD2. The CDR3 contains 20 residues. V dropped 5 bases and J dropped 8; count of bases not matched to a gene: 25. Germline V gene data show CDR1 as WSHSY and CDR2 as SAAADI. CDR3 in amino acids: CASSFARGRSGGPSFDEQFF. The CDR3 DNA reads TGCGCCAGCAGTTTCGCCCGAGGTAGAAGCGGGGGGCCATCCTTCGATGAGCAGTTCTTC.

This clonotype was detected only a few times. CDR3 loop: CASSLGLGPTDTQYF. CDR3 bases: TGTGCCAGCAGCTTGGGACTCGGCCCCACAGATACGCAGTATTTT. The chain combines TRBV5-6 with TRBJ2-3; no definite D call. CDR1 is SGHDT and CDR2 is YYEEEE in the germline V gene. The length of the CDR3 is 15 residues. The ends were cut back, 0 bases at V and 2 bases at J, with 10 bases in the middle.

In its sample, this clonotype was seen many times. CDR3 sequence (DNA): TGTGCCAGCAGCCCATACCCGGGACAGGGATCCTACGAGCAGTACTTC. Translated, it gives CASSPYPGQGSYEQYF. The chain employs TRBV7-9 and TRBJ2-7; the match to TRBD1 covers 9 bases. J gave up 1 base and V 5 bases, and 9 bases lay outside the gene matches. The CDR3 runs to 16 residues. The germline V gene encodes CDR1 SEHNR and CDR2 FQNEAQ (reference sequence).

The chain uses TRBV4-1 and TRBJ2-1; D tentatively reads TRBD1 or TRBD2 (5 bases each). Trimming stripped 2 bases from V and 7 bases from J, with 18 bases between. This CDR3 has 16 amino acids. The germline V gene encodes CDR1 MGHRA and CDR2 YSYEKL. CDR3 bases: TGCGCCAGCAGCCAAAGGGTCACAGGACCGGGGAATGAGCAGTTCTTC. It yields the protein CASSQRVTGPGNEQFF.

In DNA form, the CDR3 reads TGTGCCAGCAGCTCAGTTGGTTGGAGCACTGAAGCTTTCTTT. It codes for CASSSVGWSTEAFF. The gene calls are TRBV11-1 and TRBJ1-1, with D unclear. Germline V gene lookup returns CDR1 SGHAT and CDR2 FQDESV (reference sequence). This CDR3 has 14 residues. V shed 4 bases and J shed 4 bases, with 13 bases lying between them.

This clonotype has ten or more counts. The gene calls are TRBV20-1 and TRBJ2-1; 7 bases line up with TRBD2. The CDR3 covers 17 residues. Germline V CDR1 and CDR2: DFQATT, SNEGSKA (reference sequence). V shed 0 bases and J 0 bases; nucleotides not matched to a gene: 8. In nucleotides, the CDR3 is TGCAGTGCTAGAGATCCCAAGCGGGGCAGCTCCTACAATGAGCAGTTCTTC. The encoded protein is CSARDPKRGSSYNEQFF.

In its sample, this clonotype was seen many times. The chain uses TRBV30 and TRBJ1-4; possibly TRBD1 for D (5 bases). V was cut by 2 bases and J by 8 bases, with 15 bases left in between. The CDR3 runs 14 residues. The germline CDR1 and CDR2 sequences are GTSNPN and SVGIG (reference sequence). The CDR3 region has the DNA TGTGCCTGGAGTCATAATAGGAGGGGCGAAAAACTGTTTTTT. This gives the protein CAWSHNRRGEKLFF.

Details on this clonotype: Sequence at one end of the junction differs from germline and may be a read error. The chain has TRBV9 and TRBJ2-3; 7 bases agree with TRBD2. The germline V gene has CDR1 SGDLS and CDR2 YYNGEE. This CDR3 has 16 residues. CDR3 in amino acids: CASSVRAGSSTDKQYF. The CDR3 nucleotides are TGTGCCAGCAGCGTAAGAGCGGGGAGTAGCACAGATAAGCAGTATTTT.

This clonotype has a count of ten or more. The chain employs TRBV12-3 or TRBV12-4 and TRBJ2-1, with 12 bases fitting TRBD2. The CDR3 spans 15 residues. V was clipped by 2 bases and J by 10 bases; unmatched bases: 6. CDR3 bases: TGTGCCAGCAGTTTACCTAGCGGGGGGGAGTGGGAGCAGTTCTTC. It encodes CASSLPSGGEWEQFF.

This clonotype was observed a handful of times. A much larger clone sits a single nucleotide away, making a read error possible. The chain couples TRBV18 to TRBJ1-5; D unresolved. This CDR3 has 15 residues. Germline V lookup: CDR1 KGHSH, CDR2 LQKENI. The CDR3, as DNA: TGTGCCAGCCCACCACTGGCAGGTAGCAATCAGCCCCAGCATTTT. It is translated as CASPPLAGSNQPQHF.

CDR3 DNA sequence: TGTGCCAGCAGCCCCCTCTCTGGGGTCTCTCATGGCTACACCTTC. Translation: CASSPLSGVSHGYTF. This chain links TRBV3-1 with TRBJ1-2; D is unresolved. V lost 4 bases to trimming and J lost 6 bases, with 18 bases between them. The CDR3 has 15 amino acids. Germline values: CDR1 LGHDT, CDR2 YNNKEL (reference sequence).

The chain couples TRBV6-1 to TRBJ1-1; 9 bases align to TRBD1. The CDR3 is 15 amino acids. J gave up 0 bases and V 8 bases, and 7 bases lay outside the gene matches. Germline V gives CDR1 MNHNS, CDR2 SASEGT. The CDR3 DNA follows: TGTGCCAGCCGGACAGGGGCGTACATGAACACTGAAGCTTTCTTT. Translation: CASRTGAYMNTEAFF.

This sequence joins TRBV10-3 and TRBJ2-3, with D possibly called TRBD1 or TRBD2 (6 bases each). Germline CDR1 is ENHRY and CDR2 is SYGVKD. The V end lost 3 bases, the J end lost 6 bases, and 16 bases lay between the germline ends. This CDR3 contains 15 residues. The CDR3 protein is CAISDGPGGEDTQYF. For the CDR3, the DNA is TGTGCCATCAGTGATGGTCCCGGGGGCGAGGATACGCAGTATTTT.